This paragraph covers one T cell receptor beta chain sequence. What antigen it recognizes has not been identified. Per-nucleotide qualities are absent, and no much larger clonotype sits a single base away. The sample comes from a study of cytotoxic CD8 clonotypes in ibrutinib-treated CLL listed by TCRdb under 2021. Study-wide context: The cohort was composed of 10 to 11 relapsed/refractory and approximately 16 treatment-naive patients; IGHV unmutated status was identified in 17 patients. On average, each sample yielded around 230,000 productive templates and about 94,000 productive rearrangements. Responses were partial in roughly 24 patients and complete in 2; after median about 68 months follow-up, about 14 stayed in remission and roughly twelve progressed. Response samples were taken after a median of about a year on treatment, ranging from 6 to 36 months. Cryopreserved peripheral blood mononuclear cells were collected at three points: before therapy, at response, and at either sustained remission or disease progression. Longitudinal samples were available for about 30% of the roughly 86 trial participants. Every remission and progressive disease sample was obtained while ibrutinib was still being received by the patients.

The goal of deep resolution MiSeq sequencing was a depth between 1 in 1 million and 1 in 200,000 T cells, and coverage averaged 10x per clonotype. The immunoSEQ hsTCRB Kit was used to generate the TCR beta libraries. Per the original workflow: ImmunoSEQ Data Assistant and ImmunoSEQ Analyzer were used for data analysis, and V, D and J genes were assigned according to IMGT definitions. Clonality, with values ranging from 0 to 1, was calculated as one minus the normalized Shannon entropy of productive rearrangement frequencies. Only overrepresented clonotypes making up at least 0.05% of the repertoire of each patient were included in the public clonotype analysis. Fewer than 15 repertoires from age-matched healthy donors, obtained from immuneACCESS, served as clonality controls. This is the immuneACCESS table as TCRdb keeps it, with only in-frame sequences that have V and J called. A part of the clones is gone; compared with another copy, unresolved V genes explain less than half, and the rest is unexplained. The V and J calls and the clone size are those of that table, but D and trimming were determined from the DNA. This sample holds some 350,000 clones; roughly two thirds were observed only once. The leading ten clones occupy approximately 6% of the sample.

The germline V gene encodes CDR1 LGHNA and CDR2 YSLEER. The CDR3 contains 16 residues, cysteine and phenylalanine counted. Left in the record is the CDR3 DNA by itself, 48 bases read in frame from the first base. V loses 2 bases of germline sequence and J loses 0 bases, and the interval between the two ends is 13 bases. For TCR beta library preparation, approximately 1.8 micrograms of genomic DNA was extracted from cryopreserved PBMCs. Longitudinal blood samples from CLL patients on ibrutinib monotherapy were analyzed using high-throughput TCR beta sequencing. The patients were enrolled in a single-center, open-label phase 2 trial of ibrutinib monotherapy. Results the study describes overall, beyond this receptor: At ibrutinib response clonality went up, during sustained remission it held steady, and at progression it dropped back toward baseline. Public clonotypes were found to be uncommon and were observed to contract or remain stable during treatment; the increase in clonality was shown to reflect expansion of private clonotypes at ibrutinib response. Sustained-remission and progressing patients did not have matched sampling times, and lymph node repertoires were not examined. Baseline clonality exceeded that of age-matched healthy donors and correlated strongly with circulating CD8+ T-cell counts.

The receptor comes from a human donor with chronic lymphocytic leukemia. This material consisted of PBMCs, taken after 36 months of ibrutinib treatment. The chain was built from TRBV4-3 and TRBJ1-2; the D region possibly corresponds to TRBD1 (5 bases align). The encoded CDR3 is CASSQSSGRANYGYTF. Read as DNA, the sequence is TGCGCCAGCAGCCAAAGTTCAGGGCGGGCTAACTATGGCTACACCTTC.